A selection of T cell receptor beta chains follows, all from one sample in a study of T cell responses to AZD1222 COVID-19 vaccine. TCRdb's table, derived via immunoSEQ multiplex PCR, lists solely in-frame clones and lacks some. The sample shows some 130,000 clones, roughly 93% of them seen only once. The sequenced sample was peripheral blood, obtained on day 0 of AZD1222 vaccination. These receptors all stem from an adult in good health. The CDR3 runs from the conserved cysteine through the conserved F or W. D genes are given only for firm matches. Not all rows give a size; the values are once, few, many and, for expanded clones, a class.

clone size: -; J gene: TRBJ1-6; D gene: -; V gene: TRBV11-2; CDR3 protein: CASSFMNSPLHF; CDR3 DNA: TGTGCCAGCAGCTTTATGAATTCACCCCTCCACTTT
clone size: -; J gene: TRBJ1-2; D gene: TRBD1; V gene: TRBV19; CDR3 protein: CASSAGQGNYGYTF; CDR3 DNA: TGTGCCAGTAGTGCCGGACAGGGTAACTATGGCTACACCTTC
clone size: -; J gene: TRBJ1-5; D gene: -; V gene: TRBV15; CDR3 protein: CATSRGQVNQPQHF; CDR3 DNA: TGTGCCACCAGCAGAGGGCAGGTCAATCAGCCCCAGCATTTT
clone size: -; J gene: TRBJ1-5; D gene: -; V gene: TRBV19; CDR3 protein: CASSIAGLWNQPQHF; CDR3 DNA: TGTGCCAGTAGTATAGCAGGTTTATGGAATCAGCCCCAGCATTTT
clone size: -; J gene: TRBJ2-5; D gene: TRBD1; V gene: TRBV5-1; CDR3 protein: CASSGTGTGRETQYF; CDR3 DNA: TGCGCCAGCAGCGGAACCGGGACAGGGAGAGAGACCCAGTACTTC
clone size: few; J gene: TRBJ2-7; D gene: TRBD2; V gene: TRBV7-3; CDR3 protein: CASSWTSGSEQYF; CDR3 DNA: TGTGCCAGCAGCTGGACTAGCGGGAGCGAGCAGTACTTC
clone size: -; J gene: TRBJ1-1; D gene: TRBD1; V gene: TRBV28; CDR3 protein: CASRTGGNTEAFF; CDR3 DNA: TGTGCCAGCCGGACAGGGGGGAACACTGAAGCTTTCTTT
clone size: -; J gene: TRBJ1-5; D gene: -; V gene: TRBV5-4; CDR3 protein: CASSPAPGHQPQHF; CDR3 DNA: TGTGCCAGCAGTCCCGCGCCCGGGCATCAGCCCCAGCATTTT
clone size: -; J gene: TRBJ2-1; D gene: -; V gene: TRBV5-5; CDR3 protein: CASSPQVGGAGNEQFF; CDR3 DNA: TGTGCCAGCAGCCCGCAGGTGGGGGGGGCAGGTAATGAGCAGTTCTTC
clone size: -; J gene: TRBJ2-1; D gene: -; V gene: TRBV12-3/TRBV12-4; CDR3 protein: CASSLRDGDEQFF; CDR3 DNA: TGTGCCAGCAGTTTGCGGGATGGCGATGAGCAGTTCTTC
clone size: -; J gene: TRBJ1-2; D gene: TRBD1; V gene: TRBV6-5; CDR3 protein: CASKGGASMLYTF; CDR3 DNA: TGTGCCAGCAAAGGGGGCGCCAGTATGCTCTACACCTTC
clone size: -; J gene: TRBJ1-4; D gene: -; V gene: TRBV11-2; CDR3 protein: CASSLDRGAGEKLFF; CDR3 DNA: TGTGCCAGCAGCTTAGACAGGGGCGCCGGCGAAAAACTGTTTTTT
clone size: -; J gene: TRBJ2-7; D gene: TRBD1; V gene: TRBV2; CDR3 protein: CASRKRTGTHEQYF; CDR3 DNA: TGTGCCAGCAGGAAGAGGACAGGGACCCACGAGCAGTACTTC
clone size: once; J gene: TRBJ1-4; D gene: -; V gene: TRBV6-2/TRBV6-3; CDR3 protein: CASSHGVTTNEKLFF; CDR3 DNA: TGTGCCAGCAGTCACGGGGTAACGACTAATGAAAAACTGTTTTTT
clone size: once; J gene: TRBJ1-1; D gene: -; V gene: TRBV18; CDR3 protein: CASSPRQYTEAFF; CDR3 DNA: TGTGCCAGCTCACCAAGACAATACACTGAAGCTTTCTTT
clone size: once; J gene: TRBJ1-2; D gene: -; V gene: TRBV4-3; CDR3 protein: CASSSRTGHYGYTF; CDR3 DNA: TGCGCCAGCAGCAGCAGAACCGGGCACTATGGCTACACCTTC
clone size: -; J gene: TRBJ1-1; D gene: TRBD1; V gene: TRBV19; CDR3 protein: CASRDPGTANTEAFF; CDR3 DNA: TGTGCCAGTAGGGATCCCGGGACAGCGAACACTGAAGCTTTCTTT
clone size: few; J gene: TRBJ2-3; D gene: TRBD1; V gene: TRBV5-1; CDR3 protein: CASSTGQDYTDTQYF; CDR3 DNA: TGCGCCAGCAGCACGGGACAGGACTACACAGATACGCAGTATTTT
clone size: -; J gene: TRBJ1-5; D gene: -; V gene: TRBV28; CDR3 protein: CASSLKLNQPQHF; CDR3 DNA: TGTGCCAGCAGTTTGAAGTTAAATCAGCCCCAGCATTTT
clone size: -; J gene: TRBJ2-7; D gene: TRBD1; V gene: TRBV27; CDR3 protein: CASSFRGQGRYEQYF; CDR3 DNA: TGTGCCAGCAGTTTCCGGGGACAGGGGAGGTACGAGCAGTACTTC
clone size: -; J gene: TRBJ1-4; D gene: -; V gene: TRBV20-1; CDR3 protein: CSAPLGEKLFF; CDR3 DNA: TGCAGTGCCCCCTTGGGTGAAAAACTGTTTTTT
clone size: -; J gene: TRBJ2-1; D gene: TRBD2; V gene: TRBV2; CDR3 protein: CASSEGLATVEQFF; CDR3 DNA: TGTGCCAGCAGTGAGGGACTAGCAACAGTTGAGCAGTTCTTC
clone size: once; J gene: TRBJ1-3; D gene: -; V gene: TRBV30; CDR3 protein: CAWSERGSGNTIYF; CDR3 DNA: TGTGCCTGGAGTGAAAGGGGATCTGGAAACACCATATATTTT
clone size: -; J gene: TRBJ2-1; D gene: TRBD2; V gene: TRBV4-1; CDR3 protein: CASSQGLASGRPDGQFF; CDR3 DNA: TGCGCCAGCAGCCAAGGGCTGGCTAGCGGGAGGCCCGACGGGCAGTTCTTC
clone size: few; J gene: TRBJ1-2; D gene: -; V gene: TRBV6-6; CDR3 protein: CASSYGGLGYGYTF; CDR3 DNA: TGTGCCAGCAGTTACGGGGGACTGGGCTATGGCTACACCTTC
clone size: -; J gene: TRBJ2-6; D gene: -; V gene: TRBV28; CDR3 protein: CASSFTGANVLTF; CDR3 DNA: TGTGCCAGCAGTTTTACTGGGGCCAACGTCCTGACTTTC
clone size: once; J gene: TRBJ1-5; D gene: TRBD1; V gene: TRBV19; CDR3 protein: CASSIGQGAFQPQHF; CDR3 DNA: TGTGCCAGTAGTATAGGGCAGGGGGCATTCCAGCCCCAGCATTTT
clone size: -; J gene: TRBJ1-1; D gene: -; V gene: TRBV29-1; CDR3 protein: CSVVGLWNTEAFF; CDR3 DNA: TGCAGCGTGGTGGGTTTGTGGAACACTGAAGCTTTCTTT
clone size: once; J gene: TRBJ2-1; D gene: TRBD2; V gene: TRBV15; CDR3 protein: CATRALLAGDEQFF; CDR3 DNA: TGTGCCACCAGAGCCCTACTAGCGGGAGATGAGCAGTTCTTC
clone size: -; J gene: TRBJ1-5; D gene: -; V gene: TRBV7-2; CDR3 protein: CASSLAGGFSNQPQHF; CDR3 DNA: TGTGCCAGCAGCTTAGCCGGAGGATTTAGCAATCAGCCCCAGCATTTT
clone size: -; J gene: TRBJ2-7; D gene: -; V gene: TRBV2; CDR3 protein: CASSALDEQYF; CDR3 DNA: TGTGCCAGCAGCGCTCTTGACGAGCAGTACTTC
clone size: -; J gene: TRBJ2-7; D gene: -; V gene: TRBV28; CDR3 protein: CASSTPYEQYF; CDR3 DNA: TGTGCCAGCAGCACCCCCTACGAGCAGTACTTC
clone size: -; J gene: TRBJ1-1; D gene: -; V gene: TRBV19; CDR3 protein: CASSLTAFMGTEAFF; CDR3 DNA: TGTGCCAGTAGTTTGACCGCCTTCATGGGCACTGAAGCTTTCTTT
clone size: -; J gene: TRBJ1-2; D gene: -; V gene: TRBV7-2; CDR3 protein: CASRLQGHTYGYTF; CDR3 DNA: TGTGCCAGCAGGCTACAGGGTCATACCTATGGCTACACCTTC
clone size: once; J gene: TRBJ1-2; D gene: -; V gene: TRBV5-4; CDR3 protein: CASSSGRQALGYTF; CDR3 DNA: TGTGCCAGCAGCTCGGGGAGACAGGCTTTGGGCTACACCTTC
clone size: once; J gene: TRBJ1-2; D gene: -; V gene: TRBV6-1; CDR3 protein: CASSEIRQNYGYTF; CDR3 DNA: TGTGCCAGCAGTGAGATACGTCAAAACTATGGCTACACCTTC
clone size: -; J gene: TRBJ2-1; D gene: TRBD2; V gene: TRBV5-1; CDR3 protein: CASRAGGHSYNEQFF; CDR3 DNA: TGCGCCAGCAGGGCGGGAGGCCACTCCTACAATGAGCAGTTCTTC
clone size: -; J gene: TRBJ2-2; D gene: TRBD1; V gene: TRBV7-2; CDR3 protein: CASSLGQGRTGELFF; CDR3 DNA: TGTGCCAGCAGCTTAGGACAGGGGAGGACCGGGGAGCTGTTTTTT